Included here is one T cell receptor beta chain sequence, with context. This receptor's antigen is unknown. The sample holds no much larger clone one base away, and base qualities are not on file. Library preparation employed the immunoSEQ multiplex PCR assay. This is the immuneACCESS table as TCRdb keeps it, with only in-frame sequences that have V and J called. A part of the clones is gone; compared with another copy, unresolved V genes explain less than half, and the rest is unexplained. The sample records hundreds of thousands of clones, around 85% of which are singletons. Of the sample, roughly 0.01% is held by the ten largest clones. Including cysteine and phenylalanine, the CDR3 has 17 amino acids. This entry keeps only the CDR3 DNA: 51 bases, framed from base 1. V drops 3 bases and J drops 4 bases, leaving 19 bases in between. CDR1 and CDR2, looked up from the germline V gene, are MNHNS and SASEGT.

These data originate in a study of shared T cell receptors in the human thymus (dated by TCRdb to about 2021). At the level of the whole study: The study examined how self-reactive, shared T-cell receptor alpha chains are generated in the human thymus.

These records were also assigned to another study, of human thymus T cells. According to the second study: Donors were immunologically healthy infants undergoing open corrective cardiac surgery for congenital heart defects in Finland. Thymus tissue was collected as surgical resects that were removed during corrective cardiac surgery. Usage of V and J gene segments appeared to be biased in both the thymic and the peripheral blood repertoires. The related research reported highly overlapping thymic TCR repertoires among unrelated individuals. The study described the TCR alpha and beta repertoires in about eight infant thymus samples and a handful of matching peripheral blood samples. The cohort included six male and a couple of female infants, with donor ages spanning 7 to 244 days. Thymocytes were freed from the tissue by mechanical means and kept at -70 degrees C as pellets of roughly 9-30 million cells. A QIAsymphony instrument was used to extract genomic DNA from the frozen cell pellets. The immunoSEQ multiplex PCR assay was used to amplify the TCRB and TCRAD loci from a standardized amount of quality-controlled genomic DNA. The amplicons covered the V(D)J region and were long enough to include the CDR3 and to identify the V and J genes. The commercial immunoSEQ service was used to sequence amplicons on an Illumina platform. Primer bias and sequencing errors were corrected as previously described, and TCRAD and TCRB definitions were based on the IMGT database. immunoSEQ Analyzer 3.0 and VDJTools were used for repertoire analysis, which covered basic statistics, V/J segment usage, diversity estimates, rarefaction and pairwise overlap. Diversity was estimated with Chao1, ChaoE, Efron-Thisted, Shannon and inverse Simpson indices, and also on datasets down-sampled to the smallest sample. Repertoire overlap used strict matching of CDR3 nucleotide sequence, V gene and J gene, with Jaccard-based multidimensional scaling clustering. On average, thymus samples gave 800,000 or so unique TCRB clonotypes, whereas blood samples gave about 84,000.

This clonotype was sampled from a girl less than two years old with a congenital heart defect. Donor details come from another sample of the same person, matched by shared clones. What was sequenced was thymocytes. The receptor chain draws on TRBV6-1 and TRBJ1-5, with the D segment identity uncertain. The CDR3 protein sequence reads: CASSDDCGPQINQPQHF. The nucleotide sequence is given as TGTGCCAGCAGTGACGATTGCGGGCCACAAATAAATCAGCCCCAGCATTTT.